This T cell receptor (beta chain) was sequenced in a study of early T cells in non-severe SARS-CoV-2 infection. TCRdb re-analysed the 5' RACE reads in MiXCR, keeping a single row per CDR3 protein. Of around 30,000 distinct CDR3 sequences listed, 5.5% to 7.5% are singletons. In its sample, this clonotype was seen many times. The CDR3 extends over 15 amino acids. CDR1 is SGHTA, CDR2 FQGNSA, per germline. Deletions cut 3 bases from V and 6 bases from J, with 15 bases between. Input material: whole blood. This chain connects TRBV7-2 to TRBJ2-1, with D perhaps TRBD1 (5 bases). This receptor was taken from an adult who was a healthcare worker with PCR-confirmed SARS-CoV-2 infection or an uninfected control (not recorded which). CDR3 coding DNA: TGTGCCAGCAGCTTCCGACAGACCCTAGGCAATGAGCAGTTCTTC. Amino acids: CASSFRQTLGNEQFF.